The source of this T cell receptor beta chain is a study of T cell responses to AZD1222 COVID-19 vaccine. Points from the study as a whole: Spike-specific TCR breadth and depth were elevated following two AZD1222 doses. It was only after the peak T cell response that any repertoires were sampled. The study reported that nearly half of spike-specific TCRs target unmutated variant regions. Baseline testing showed seropositivity in only six AZD1222 recipients.

TCRdb keeps only in-frame clones here, not all; method: immunoSEQ multiplex PCR. The repertoire holds fewer than 180,000 clones, 80% to 95% seen once, with less than 3.5% in the top ten. A word on this clone: Its antigen is as yet unknown.

The CDR3 is 15 residues long. The germline V gene has CDR1 MNHEY and CDR2 SVGAGI. The ends lost 7 bases at V and 7 bases at J; junction bases unmatched: 11. The TCR was taken from an adult who received the AZD1222 COVID-19 vaccine. Material: peripheral blood, obtained 28 days after the second AZD1222 dose. The V and J genes are TRBV6-5 and TRBJ2-4, with 9 nucleotides matching TRBD2. CDR3 sequence (DNA): TGTGCCAGCACGCTCGGGTGGCGGGGGGGGAACATTCAGTACTTC. Protein: CASTLGWRGGNIQYF.